The T cell receptor (beta chain) described here comes from a study of T cell clones after liver transplantation. Overall study: TCRbeta sequencing after a pre-transplant mixed lymphocyte reaction identified graft-donor-reactive clones, later tracked in post-transplant blood. As an antigen-independent comparator, third-party-reactive TCRbeta sequences came from pre-transplant mixed lymphocyte reactions.

About this clone itself: Antigen unknown.

Method: immunoSEQ multiplex PCR; TCRdb's copy keeps in-frame clones and lacks some. Here the sample spans 60,000 or so clones, less than 75% being singletons. The germline V gene has CDR1 KGHSH and CDR2 LQKENI. The CDR3 is 14 amino acids. V was clipped by 5 bases and J by 3 bases; unmatched bases: 6. Regarding the study as a whole: Circulating graft-donor-reactive CD4 TCRbeta sequences fell significantly post-transplant in 5 of 8 subjects. Post-transplant time points were not standardized, so conclusions are preliminary.

Source: CD4+ T cells from blood, taken at the 22-month timepoint. The chain is built from TRBV18 and TRBJ1-2; 7 bases map to TRBD1. The receptor was isolated from a human patient who received a liver transplant. The graft donor may have given rise to some T cells. The DNA of the CDR3 is TGTGCCAGCTCAGTCGGACAGGACGACTATGGCTACACCTTC. This gives the protein CASSVGQDDYGYTF.